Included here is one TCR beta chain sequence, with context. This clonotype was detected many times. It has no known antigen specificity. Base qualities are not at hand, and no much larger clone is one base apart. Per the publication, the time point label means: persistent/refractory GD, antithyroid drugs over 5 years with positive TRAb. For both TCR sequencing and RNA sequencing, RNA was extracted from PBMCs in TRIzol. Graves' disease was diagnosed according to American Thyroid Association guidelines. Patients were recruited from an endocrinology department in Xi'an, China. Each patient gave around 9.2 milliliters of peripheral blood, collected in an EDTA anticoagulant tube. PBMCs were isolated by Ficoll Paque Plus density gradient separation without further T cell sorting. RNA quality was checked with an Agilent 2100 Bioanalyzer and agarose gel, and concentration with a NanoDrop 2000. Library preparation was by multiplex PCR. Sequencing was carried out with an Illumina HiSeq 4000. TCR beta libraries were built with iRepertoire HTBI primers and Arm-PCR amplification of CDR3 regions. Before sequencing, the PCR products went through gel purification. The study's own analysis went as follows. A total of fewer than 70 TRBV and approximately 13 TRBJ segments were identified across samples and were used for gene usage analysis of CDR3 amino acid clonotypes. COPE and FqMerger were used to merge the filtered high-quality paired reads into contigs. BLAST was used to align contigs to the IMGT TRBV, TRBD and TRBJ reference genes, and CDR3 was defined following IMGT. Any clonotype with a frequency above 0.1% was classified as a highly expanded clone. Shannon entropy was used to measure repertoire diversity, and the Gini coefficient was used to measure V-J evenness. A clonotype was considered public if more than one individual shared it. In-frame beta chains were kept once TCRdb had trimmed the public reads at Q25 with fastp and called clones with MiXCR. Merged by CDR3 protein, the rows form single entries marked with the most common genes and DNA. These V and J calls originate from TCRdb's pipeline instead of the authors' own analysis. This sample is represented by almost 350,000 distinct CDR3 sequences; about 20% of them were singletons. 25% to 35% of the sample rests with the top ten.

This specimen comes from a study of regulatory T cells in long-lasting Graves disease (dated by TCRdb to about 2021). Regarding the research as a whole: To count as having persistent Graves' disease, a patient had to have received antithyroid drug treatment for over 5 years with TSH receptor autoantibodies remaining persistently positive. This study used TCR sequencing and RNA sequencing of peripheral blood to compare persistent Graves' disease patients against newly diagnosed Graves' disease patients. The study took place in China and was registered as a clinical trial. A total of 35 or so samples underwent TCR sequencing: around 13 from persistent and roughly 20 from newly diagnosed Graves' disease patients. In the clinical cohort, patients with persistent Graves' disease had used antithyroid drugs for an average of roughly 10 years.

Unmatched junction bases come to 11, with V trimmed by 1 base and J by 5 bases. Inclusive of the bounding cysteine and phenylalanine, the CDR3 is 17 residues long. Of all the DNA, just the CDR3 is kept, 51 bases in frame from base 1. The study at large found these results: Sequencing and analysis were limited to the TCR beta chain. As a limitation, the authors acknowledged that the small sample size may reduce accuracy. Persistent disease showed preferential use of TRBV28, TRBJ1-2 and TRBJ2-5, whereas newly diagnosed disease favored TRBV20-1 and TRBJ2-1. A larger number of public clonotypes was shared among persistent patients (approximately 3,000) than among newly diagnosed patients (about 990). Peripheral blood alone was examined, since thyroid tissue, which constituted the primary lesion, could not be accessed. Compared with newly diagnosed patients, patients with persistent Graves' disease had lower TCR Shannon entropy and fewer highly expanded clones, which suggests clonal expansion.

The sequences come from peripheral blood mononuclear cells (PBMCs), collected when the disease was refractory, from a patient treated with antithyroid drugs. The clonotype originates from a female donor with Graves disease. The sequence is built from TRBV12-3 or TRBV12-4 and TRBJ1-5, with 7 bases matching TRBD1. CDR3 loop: CASSLGTGEVFYQPQHF. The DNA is TGTGCCAGCAGTTTAGGTACAGGGGAAGTATTTTATCAGCCCCAGCATTTT.